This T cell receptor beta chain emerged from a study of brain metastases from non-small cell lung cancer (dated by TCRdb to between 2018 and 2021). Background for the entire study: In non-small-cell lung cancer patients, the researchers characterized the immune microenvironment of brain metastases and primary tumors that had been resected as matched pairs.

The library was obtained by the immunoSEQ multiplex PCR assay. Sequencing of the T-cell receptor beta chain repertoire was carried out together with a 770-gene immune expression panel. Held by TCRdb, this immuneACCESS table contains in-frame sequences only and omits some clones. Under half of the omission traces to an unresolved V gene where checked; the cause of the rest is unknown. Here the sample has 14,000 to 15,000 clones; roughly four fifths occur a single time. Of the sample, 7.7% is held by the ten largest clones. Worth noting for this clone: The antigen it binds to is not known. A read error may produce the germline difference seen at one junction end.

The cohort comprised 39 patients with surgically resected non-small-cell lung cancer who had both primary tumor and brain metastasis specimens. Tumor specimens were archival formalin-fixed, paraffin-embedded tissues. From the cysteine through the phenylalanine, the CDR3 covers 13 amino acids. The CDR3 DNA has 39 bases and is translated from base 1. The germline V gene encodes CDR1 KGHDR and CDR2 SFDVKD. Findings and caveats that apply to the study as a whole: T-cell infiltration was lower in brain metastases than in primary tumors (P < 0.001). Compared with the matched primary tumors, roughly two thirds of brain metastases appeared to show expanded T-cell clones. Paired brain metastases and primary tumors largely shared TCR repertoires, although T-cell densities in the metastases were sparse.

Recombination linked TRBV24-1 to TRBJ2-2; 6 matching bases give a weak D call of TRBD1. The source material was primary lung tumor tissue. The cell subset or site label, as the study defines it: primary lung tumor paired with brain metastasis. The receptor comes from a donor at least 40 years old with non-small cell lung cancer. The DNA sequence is TGTACCACCAGTGGCAGGGGTCACGGGGAGCTGTTTTTT. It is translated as CTTSGRGHGELFF.